This TCR beta chain is from a study of T cell responses to AZD1222 COVID-19 vaccine. As regards this clone: What it binds is unknown.

The CDR3 loop spans 15 amino acids. V was clipped by 4 bases and J by 2 bases, with 16 bases between them. The germline V gene has CDR1 SGDLS and CDR2 YYNGEE. Using immunoSEQ multiplex PCR, the repertoire was profiled, and TCRdb retains in-frame clones only, with some absent. The sample has approximately 140,000 clones; under 95% are singletons. Findings of the study overall: Donors were largely white British and mainly female; clonal diversity was possibly underestimated. Nearly half of spike-specific TCRs reportedly go after variant regions that carry no mutations. Spike was spanned by vaccine-associated CD4 TCRs, with dominance at 160-218 and 743-854. Repertoires in all cases were sampled only once the peak T cell response had passed.

Source: peripheral blood, taken on day 0 of MenACWY control vaccination. The J gene is TRBJ2-7, the V gene TRBV9; maybe TRBD1 (6 bases). The clonotype originates from an adult in good health. The CDR3 bases are TGTGCCAGCAGCCCATCAGATGGGGACACCTACGAGCAGTACTTC. Residues: CASSPSDGDTYEQYF.